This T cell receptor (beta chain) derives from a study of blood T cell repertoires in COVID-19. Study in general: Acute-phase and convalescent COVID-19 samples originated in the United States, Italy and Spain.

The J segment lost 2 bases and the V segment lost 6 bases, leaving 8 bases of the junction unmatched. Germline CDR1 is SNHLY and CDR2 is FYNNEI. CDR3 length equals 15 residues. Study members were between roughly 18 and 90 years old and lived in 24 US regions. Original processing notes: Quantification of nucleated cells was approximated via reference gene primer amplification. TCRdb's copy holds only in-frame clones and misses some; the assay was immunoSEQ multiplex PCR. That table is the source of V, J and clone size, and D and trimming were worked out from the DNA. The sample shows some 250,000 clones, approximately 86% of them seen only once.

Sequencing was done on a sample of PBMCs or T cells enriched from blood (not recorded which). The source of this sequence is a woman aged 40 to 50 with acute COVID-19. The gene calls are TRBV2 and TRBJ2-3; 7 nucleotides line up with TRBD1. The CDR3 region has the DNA TGTGCCAGCAGCGCCGGGACAGAGAACACAGATACGCAGTATTTT. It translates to CASSAGTENTDTQYF.